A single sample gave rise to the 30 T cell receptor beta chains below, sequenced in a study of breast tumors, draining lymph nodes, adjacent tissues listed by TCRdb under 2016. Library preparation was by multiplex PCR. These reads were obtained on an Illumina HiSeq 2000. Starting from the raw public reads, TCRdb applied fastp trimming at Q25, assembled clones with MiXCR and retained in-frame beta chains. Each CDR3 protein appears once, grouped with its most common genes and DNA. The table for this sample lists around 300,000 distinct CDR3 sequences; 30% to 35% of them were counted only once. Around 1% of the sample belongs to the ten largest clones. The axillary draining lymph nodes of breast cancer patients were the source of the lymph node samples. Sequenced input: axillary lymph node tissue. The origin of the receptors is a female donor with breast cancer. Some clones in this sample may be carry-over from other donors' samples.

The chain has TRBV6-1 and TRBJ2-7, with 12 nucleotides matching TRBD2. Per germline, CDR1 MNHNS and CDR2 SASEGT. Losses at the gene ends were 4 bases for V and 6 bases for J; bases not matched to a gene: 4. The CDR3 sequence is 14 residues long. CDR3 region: CASSGLAGDGEQYF. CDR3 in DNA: TGTGCCAGCAGTGGACTAGCGGGAGATGGCGAGCAGTACTTC.

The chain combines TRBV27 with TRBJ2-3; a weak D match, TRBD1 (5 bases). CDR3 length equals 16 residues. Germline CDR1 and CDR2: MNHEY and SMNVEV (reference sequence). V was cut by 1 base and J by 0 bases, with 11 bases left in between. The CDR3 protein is CASSLWGRVSTDTQYF. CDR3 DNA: TGTGCCAGCAGTTTATGGGGCCGGGTAAGCACAGATACGCAGTATTTT.

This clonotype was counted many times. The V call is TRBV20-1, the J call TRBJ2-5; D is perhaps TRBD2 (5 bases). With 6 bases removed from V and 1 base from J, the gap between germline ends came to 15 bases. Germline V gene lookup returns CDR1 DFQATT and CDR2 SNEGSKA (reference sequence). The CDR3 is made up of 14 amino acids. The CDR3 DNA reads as TGCAGTGCCCCGCATAGAGGACTCCAAGAGACCCAGTACTTC. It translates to CSAPHRGLQETQYF.

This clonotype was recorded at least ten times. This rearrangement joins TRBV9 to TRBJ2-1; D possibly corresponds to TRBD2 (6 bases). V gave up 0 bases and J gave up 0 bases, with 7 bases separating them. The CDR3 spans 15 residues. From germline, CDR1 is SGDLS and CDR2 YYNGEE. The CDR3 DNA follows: TGTGCCAGCAGCGTAGGGCGGGGCTCCTACAATGAGCAGTTCTTC. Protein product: CASSVGRGSYNEQFF.

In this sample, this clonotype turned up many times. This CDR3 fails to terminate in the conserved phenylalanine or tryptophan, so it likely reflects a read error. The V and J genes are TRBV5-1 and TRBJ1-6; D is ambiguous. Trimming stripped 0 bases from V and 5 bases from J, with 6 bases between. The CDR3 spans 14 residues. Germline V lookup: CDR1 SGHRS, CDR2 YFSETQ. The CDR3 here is CASSLGANNSPLHL. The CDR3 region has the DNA TGCGCCAGCAGCTTGGGGGCGAATAATTCACCCCTCCACCTT.

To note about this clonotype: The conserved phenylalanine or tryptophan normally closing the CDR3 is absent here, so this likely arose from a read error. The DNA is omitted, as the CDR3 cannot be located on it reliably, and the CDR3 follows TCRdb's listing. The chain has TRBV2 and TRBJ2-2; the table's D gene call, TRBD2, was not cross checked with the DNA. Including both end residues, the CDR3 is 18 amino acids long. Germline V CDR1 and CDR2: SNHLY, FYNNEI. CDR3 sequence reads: CASHSGTSGRGSPGSCFL.

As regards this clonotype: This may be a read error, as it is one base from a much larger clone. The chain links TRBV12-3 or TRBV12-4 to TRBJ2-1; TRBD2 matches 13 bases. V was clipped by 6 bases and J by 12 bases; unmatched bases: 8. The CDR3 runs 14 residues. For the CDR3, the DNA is TGTGCCAGCAGGTGGACTAGCGGGAGCTATGGGCAGTTCTTC. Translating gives CASRWTSGSYGQFF.

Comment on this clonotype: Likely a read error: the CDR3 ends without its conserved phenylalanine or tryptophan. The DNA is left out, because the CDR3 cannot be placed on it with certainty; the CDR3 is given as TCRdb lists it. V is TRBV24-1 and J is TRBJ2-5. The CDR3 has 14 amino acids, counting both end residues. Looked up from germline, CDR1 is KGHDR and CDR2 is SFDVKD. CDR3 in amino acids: CATSDSRYQETQCL.

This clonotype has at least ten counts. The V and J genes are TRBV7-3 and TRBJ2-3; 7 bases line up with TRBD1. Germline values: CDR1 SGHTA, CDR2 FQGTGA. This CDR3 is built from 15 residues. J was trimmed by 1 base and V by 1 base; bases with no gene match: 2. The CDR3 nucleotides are TGTGCCAGCAGCTTAAGTGACAGGGGCACAGATACGCAGTATTTT. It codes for CASSLSDRGTDTQYF.

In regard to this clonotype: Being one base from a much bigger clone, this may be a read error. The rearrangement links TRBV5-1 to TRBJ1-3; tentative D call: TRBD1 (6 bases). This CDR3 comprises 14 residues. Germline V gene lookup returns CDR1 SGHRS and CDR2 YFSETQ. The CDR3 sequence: CASATGLPGNTIHF. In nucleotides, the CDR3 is TGCGCCAGCGCCACAGGGCTACCGGGAAACACCATACATTTT.

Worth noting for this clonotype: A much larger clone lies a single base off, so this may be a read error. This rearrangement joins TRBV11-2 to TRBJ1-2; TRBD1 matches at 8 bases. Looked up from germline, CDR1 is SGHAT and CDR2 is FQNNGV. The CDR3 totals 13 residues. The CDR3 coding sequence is TGTGCCAGCAGTCAGGGGGCCTTATATGGCTACGCCTTC. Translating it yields CASSQGALYGYAF.

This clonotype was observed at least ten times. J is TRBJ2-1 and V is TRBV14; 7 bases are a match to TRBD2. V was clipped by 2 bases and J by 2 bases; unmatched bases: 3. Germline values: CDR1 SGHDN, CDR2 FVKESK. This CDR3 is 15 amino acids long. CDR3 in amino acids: CASSQREVAYNEQFF. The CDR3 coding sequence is TGTGCCAGCAGCCAACGGGAGGTAGCCTACAATGAGCAGTTCTTC.

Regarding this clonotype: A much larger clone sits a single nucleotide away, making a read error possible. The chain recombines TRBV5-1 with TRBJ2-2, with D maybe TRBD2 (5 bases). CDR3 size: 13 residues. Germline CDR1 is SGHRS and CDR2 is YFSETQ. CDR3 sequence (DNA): TGCGCCAGCAGCTTGCTCGACACCGGGGAGCTGTCTTTT. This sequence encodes CASSLLDTGELSF.

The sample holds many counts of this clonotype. The CDR3: CASSYGLAGTDTQYF. In DNA form, the CDR3 reads TGTGCCAGCAGTTATGGACTAGCGGGCACAGATACGCAGTATTTT. The chain employs TRBV6-2 or TRBV6-3 and TRBJ2-3, with 10 bases identical to TRBD2. CDR1 is MNHEY, CDR2 SVGEGT, per germline. Trimming removed 3 bases from V and 1 base from J; junction bases left unmatched: 1. CDR3 size: 15 residues.

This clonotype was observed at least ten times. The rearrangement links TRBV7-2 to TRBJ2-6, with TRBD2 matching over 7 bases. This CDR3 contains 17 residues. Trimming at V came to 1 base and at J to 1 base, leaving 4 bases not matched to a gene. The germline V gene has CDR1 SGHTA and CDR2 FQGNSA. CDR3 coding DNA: TGTGCCAGCAGCTTAGGGGGGGGATATTCTGGGGCCAACGTCCTGACTTTC. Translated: CASSLGGGYSGANVLTF.

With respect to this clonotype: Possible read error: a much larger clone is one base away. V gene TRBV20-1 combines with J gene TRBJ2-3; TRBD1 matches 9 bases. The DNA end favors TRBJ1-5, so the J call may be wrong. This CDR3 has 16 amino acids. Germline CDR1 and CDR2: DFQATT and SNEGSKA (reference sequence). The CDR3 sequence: CSALPGQGTRTDTQHF. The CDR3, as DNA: TGCAGTGCTCTACCGGGACAGGGAACCCGCACAGATACGCAGCATTTT.

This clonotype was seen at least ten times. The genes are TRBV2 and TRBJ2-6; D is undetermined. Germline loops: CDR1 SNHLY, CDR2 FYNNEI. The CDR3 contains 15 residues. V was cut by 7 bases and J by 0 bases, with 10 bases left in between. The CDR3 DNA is TGTGCCAGCACCTTGACGAGCTCTGGGGCCAACGTCCTGACTTTC. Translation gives CASTLTSSGANVLTF.

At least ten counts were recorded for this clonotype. CDR3 DNA sequence: TGTGCCAGTAGTTTTCGACAGAGCTCTGGAAACACCATATATTTT. Its protein is CASSFRQSSGNTIYF. V gene TRBV19 combines with J gene TRBJ1-3, with a tentative D call TRBD1 (5 bases). The CDR3 contains 15 residues. Trimming cost V 5 bases and J 0 bases, with 11 bases left between them. Germline V gives CDR1 LNHDA, CDR2 SQIVND (reference sequence).

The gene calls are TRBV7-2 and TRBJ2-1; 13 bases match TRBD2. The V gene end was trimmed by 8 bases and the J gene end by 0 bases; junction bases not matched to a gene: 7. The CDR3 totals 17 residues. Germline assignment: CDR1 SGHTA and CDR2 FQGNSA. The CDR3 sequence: CASSRGTSGTSYNEQFF. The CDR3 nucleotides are TGTGCCAGCTCACGCGGGACTAGCGGGACCTCCTACAATGAGCAGTTCTTC.

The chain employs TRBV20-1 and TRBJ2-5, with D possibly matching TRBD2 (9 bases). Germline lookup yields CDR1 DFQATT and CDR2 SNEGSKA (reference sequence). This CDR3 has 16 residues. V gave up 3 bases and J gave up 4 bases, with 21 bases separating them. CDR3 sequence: CSARLAGQVNRETQYF. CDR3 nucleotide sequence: TGCAGTGCTAGGCTAGCGGGACAGGTAAATCGAGAGACCCAGTACTTC.

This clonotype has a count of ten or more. The CDR3 is CASSVGGAGVIQETQYF. In DNA, the CDR3 is TGTGCCAGCAGCGTGGGGGGTGCGGGAGTAATACAAGAGACCCAGTACTTC. The V call is TRBV5-8, the J call TRBJ2-5; 7 bases match TRBD2. The CDR3 consists of 17 residues. CDR1 is SGHTS and CDR2 is YDEGEE in the germline V gene. With 4 bases clipped from V and 2 bases from J, the junction kept 14 bases outside the gene matches. The full variable domain, in which reference TRBV5-8 and TRBJ2-5 provide the parts outside the CDR3, is EAGVTQSPTHLIKTRGQQATLRCSPISGHTSVYWYQQALGLGLQFLLWYDEGEERNRGNFPPRFSGRQFPNYSSELNVNALELEDSALYLCASSVGGAGVIQETQYFGPGTRLLVL.

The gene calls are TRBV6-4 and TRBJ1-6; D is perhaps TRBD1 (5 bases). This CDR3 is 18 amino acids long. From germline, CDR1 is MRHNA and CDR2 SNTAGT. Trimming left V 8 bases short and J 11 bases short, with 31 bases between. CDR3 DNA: TGTGCCAGCCCGTGCGCTGTAGGACATCTTAAGACGTACCCACCCCTCCACTTT. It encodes CASPCAVGHLKTYPPLHF.

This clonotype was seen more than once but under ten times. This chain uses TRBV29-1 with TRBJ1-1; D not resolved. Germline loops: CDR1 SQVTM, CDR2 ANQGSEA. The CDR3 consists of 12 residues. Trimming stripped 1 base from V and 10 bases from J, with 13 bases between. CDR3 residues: CSVEGGPEGAFF. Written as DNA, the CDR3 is TGCAGCGTTGAAGGGGGTCCCGAGGGAGCTTTCTTT.

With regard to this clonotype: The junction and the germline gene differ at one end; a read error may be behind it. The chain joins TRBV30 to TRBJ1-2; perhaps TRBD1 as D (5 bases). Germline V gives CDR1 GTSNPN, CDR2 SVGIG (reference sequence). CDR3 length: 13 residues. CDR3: CAWRGGAAYGCTF. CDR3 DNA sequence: TGTGCCTGGAGGGGAGGGGCGGCCTATGGCTGCACCTTC.

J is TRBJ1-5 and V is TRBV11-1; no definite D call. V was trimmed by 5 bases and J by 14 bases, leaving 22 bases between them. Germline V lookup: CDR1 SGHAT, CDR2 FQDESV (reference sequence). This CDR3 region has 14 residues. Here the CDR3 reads CASSLTSGRAYEHF. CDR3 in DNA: TGTGCCAGCAGCCTAACTAGCGGGAGGGCCTACGAGCATTTT. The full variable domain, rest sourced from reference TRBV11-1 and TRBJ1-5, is EAEVAQSPRYKITEKSQAVAFWCDPISGHATLYWYRQILGQGPELLVQFQDESVVDDSQLPKDRFSAERLKGVDSTLKIQPAELGDSAMYLCASSLTSGRAYEHFGDGTRLSIL.

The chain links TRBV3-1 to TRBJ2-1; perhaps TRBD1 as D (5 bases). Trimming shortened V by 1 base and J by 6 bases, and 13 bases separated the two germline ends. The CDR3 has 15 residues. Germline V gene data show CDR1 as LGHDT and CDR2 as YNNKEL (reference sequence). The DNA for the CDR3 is TGTGCCAGCAGCCAAGGAGTAGGGGAAGGCAATGAGCAGTTCTTC. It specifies CASSQGVGEGNEQFF.

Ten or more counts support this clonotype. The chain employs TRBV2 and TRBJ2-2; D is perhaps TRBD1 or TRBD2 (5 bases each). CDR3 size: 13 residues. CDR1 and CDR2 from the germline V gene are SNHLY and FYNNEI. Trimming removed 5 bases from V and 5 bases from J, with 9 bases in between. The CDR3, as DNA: TGTGCCAGCAGTCGGGGCGAAACCGGGGAGCTGTTTTTT. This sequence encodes CASSRGETGELFF.

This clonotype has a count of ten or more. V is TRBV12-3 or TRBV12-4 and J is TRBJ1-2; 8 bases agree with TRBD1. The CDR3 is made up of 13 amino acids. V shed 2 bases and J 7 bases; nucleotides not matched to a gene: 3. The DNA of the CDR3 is TGTGCCAGCAGTTTAACGGGGACAGGTGGCTACACCTTC. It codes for CASSLTGTGGYTF.

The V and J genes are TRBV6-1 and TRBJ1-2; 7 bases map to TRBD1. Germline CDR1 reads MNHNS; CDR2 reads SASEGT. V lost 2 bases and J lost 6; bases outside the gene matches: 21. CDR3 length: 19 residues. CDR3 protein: CASSEWGTLWGQRSHGYTF. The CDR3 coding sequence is TGTGCCAGCAGTGAATGGGGGACATTGTGGGGACAGAGGTCCCATGGCTACACCTTC.

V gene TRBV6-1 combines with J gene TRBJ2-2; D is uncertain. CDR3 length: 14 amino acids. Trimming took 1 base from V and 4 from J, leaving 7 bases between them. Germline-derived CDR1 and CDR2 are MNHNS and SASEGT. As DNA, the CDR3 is TGTGCCAGCAGTGAAGTGCAAAGCACCGGGGAGCTGTTTTTT. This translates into CASSEVQSTGELFF.